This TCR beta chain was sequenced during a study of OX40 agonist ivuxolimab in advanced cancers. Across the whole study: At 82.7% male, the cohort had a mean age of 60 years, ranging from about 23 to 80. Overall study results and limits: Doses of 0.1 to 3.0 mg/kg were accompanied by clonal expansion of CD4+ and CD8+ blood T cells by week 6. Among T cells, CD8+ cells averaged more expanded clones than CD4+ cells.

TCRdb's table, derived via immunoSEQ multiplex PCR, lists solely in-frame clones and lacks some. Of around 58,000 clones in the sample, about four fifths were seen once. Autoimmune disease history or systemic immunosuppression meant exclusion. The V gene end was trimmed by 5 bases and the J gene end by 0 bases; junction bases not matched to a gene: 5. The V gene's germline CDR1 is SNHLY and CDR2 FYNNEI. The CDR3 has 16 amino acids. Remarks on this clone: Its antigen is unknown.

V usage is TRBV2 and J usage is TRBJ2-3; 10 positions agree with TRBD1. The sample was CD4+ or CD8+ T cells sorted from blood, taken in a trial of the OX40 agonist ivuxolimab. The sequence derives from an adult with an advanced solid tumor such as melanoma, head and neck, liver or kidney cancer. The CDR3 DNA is TGTGCCAGCAGTCGTCCGGGACAGGGGAGCACAGATACGCAGTATTTT. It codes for CASSRPGQGSTDTQYF. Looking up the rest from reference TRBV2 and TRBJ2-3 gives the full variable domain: EPEVTQTPSHQVTQMGQEVILRCVPISNHLYFYWYRQILGQKVEFLVSFYNNEISEKSEIFDDQFSVERPDGSNFTLKIRSTKLEDSAMYFCASSRPGQGSTDTQYFGPGTRLTVL.